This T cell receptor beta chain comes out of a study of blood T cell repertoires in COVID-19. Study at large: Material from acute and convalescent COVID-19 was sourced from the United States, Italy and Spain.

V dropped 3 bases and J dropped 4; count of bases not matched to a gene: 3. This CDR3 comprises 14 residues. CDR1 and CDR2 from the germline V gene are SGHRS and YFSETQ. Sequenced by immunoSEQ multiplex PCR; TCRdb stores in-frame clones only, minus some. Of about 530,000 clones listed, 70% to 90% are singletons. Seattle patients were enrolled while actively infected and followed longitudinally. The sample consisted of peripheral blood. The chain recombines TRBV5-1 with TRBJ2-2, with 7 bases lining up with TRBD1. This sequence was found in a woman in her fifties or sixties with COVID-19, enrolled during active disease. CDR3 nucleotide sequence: TGCGCCAGCAGCTGGGACAGACCCACCGGGGAGCTGTTTTTT. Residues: CASSWDRPTGELFF.